This T cell receptor (beta chain) was captured in a study of cytomegalovirus exposure and HLA in healthy donors. A multiplex PCR was run with 60 Vbeta primers and 13 Jbeta primers. Generated by immunoSEQ multiplex PCR, the TCRdb table keeps only in-frame clones and is missing some. This table has tens of thousands of clones, roughly a tenth appearing once. Study-wide points: A later analysis linked a missense variant in DCLRE1C to the trimming of TCR beta V and J genes. A cluster of highly shared sequence variants was likely a sequencing artifact. Later analysis indicated greater clonal expansion among HLA-associated TCR beta chains than among equally common other chains. Reportedly, diagnosis of cytomegalovirus status by the classifier showed high specificity and sensitivity.

Concerning this clone: Its antigen is not identified. Relative to the germline gene, one junction end is altered; a read error may explain this.

Looked up from germline, CDR1 is SSHAT and CDR2 is FNYEAQ (reference sequence). The CDR3 loop spans 16 amino acids. This clonotype was obtained from a man aged 55 to 69 in good health and CMV-seropositive. The chain carries TRBV7-7 and TRBJ2-5; 13 positions match TRBD2. The sample was PBMCs. The CDR3 sequence: CASSLGLAGVGETQYF. The CDR3 region has the DNA TGTGCTAGCAGCCTTGGACTAGCGGGAGTCGGGGAGACCCAGTACTTC.